The present entry profiles one TCR beta chain with its context. The sample comes from a study of control samples from healthy donors and cancer patients. This table comes from immunoSEQ multiplex PCR, and its TCRdb copy is limited to in-frame clones, with some not included. The repertoire includes tens of thousands of clones, about 90% of them detected once, and under 2.5% sits in the top ten. The V segment lost 2 bases and the J segment 4 bases; nucleotides outside the gene matches: 14. The germline V gene has CDR1 KGHSH and CDR2 LQKENI. This CDR3 is 18 amino acids long. The specimen sequenced was PBMCs. The genes are TRBV18 and TRBJ1-5, with 7 nucleotides matching TRBD1. This clonotype was sampled from a woman aged 60 to 75 with head and neck cancer. CDR3 sequence reads: CASSPGRTRTGDNQPQHF. The CDR3 DNA reads as TGTGCCAGCTCACCAGGGAGGACCCGGACAGGCGATAATCAGCCCCAGCATTTT.